This T cell receptor (beta chain) comes out of a study of identical twins. TCRdb re-called the 5' RACE reads through MiXCR, storing one row per CDR3 protein. The repertoire holds 1.5 million to 2 million distinct CDR3 sequences, with less than 40% as singletons. General study findings and limits: In drawing conclusions, the study used cross-sectional statistical analysis and did not follow the same donors.

This clonotype has a handful of counts. Its antigen is as yet unknown. V shed 9 bases and J 3 bases; nucleotides not matched to a gene: 12. The length of the CDR3 is 15 residues. From germline, CDR1 is SGHRS and CDR2 YFSETQ. The chain is built from TRBV5-1 and TRBJ1-1; 9 bases align to TRBD1. This clonotype originated in a newborn girl in good health. The specimen sequenced was cord blood. The DNA of the CDR3 is TGCGCCACCCACCGGGACAGGGTAACTGACACTGAAGCTTTCTTT. It encodes CATHRDRVTDTEAFF.